This TCR beta chain stems from a study of blood T cell repertoires in COVID-19. About the research overall: From the United States, Italy and Spain came samples of acute and convalescent COVID-19.

From germline, CDR1 is MGHRA and CDR2 YSYEKL. The CDR3 is 15 residues long. V was pared by 2 bases and J by 1 base, with 9 bases between. Under the authors' procedure: Quantification of nucleated cells was approximated via reference gene primer amplification. The assay was immunoSEQ multiplex PCR, and TCRdb's table has in-frame clones only and misses some. V, J and clone size were drawn from that table, and D and trimming were deduced from the DNA. The profile shows fewer than 250,000 clones, 82% of them singletons. Sequenced material: peripheral blood. The V call is TRBV4-1, the J call TRBJ1-5; D gene uncertain. The sequence was collected from a woman in her seventies with acute or convalescent COVID-19. This CDR3 reads CASSQLELSNQPQHF. In nucleotides, the CDR3 is TGCGCCAGCAGCCAACTGGAGCTGAGCAATCAGCCCCAGCATTTT.